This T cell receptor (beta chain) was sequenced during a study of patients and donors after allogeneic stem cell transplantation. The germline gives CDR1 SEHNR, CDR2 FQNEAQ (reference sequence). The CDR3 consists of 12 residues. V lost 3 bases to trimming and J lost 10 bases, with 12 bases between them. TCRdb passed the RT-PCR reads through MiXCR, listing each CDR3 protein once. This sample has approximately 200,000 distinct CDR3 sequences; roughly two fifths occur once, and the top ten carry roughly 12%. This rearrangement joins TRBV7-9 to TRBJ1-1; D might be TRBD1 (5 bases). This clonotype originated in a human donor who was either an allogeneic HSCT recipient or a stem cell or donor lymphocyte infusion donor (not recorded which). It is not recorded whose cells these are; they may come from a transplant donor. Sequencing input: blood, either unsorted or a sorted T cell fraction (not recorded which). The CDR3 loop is CASSLSGRGAFF. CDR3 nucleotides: TGTGCCAGCAGCTTGTCAGGGAGAGGAGCTTTCTTT.